Listed here are 32 T cell receptor beta chains from one sample, sequenced in a study of blood T cell repertoires in COVID-19. The repertoire was sequenced with immunoSEQ multiplex PCR; TCRdb's copy has only in-frame clones and lacks some. Of 83,000 or so clones listed, around 79% are singletons. The sequenced sample consisted of peripheral blood. The receptors here all came from a woman of 80 years or more with acute or convalescent COVID-19.

CDR3 amino acids: CASSTQSGTVTSPLHF. The CDR3 nucleotides read TGTGCCAGCAGCACTCAATCCGGGACAGTAACTTCACCCCTCCACTTT. The V gene is TRBV3-1 (or the pseudogene TRBV3-2), the J gene TRBJ1-6, with 7 bases fitting TRBD1. V shed 5 bases and J 9 bases; nucleotides not matched to a gene: 13. This CDR3 contains 16 residues. Germline V gene sequence: CDR1 LGHDT, CDR2 YNNKEL (reference sequence).

The genes are TRBV7-2 and TRBJ1-1; 7 positions match TRBD1. Germline CDR1 reads SGHTA; CDR2 reads FQGNSA. The ends lost 5 bases at V and 4 bases at J; junction bases unmatched: 7. CDR3 size: 14 residues. The CDR3 sequence: CASSPRAGGTEAFF. In nucleotides, the CDR3 is TGTGCCAGCAGCCCCCGGGCAGGGGGCACTGAAGCTTTCTTT.

V is TRBV6-5 and J is TRBJ1-4; the D gene is possibly TRBD1 (6 bases). The CDR3 consists of 15 residues. Trimming took off 6 bases at V and 7 bases at J, with 18 bases between the two ends. CDR1 and CDR2 from the germline V gene are MNHEY and SVGAGI. The CDR3 protein is CASRGTGLGSEKLFF. The CDR3 region has the DNA TGTGCCAGCAGGGGCACAGGGCTAGGAAGTGAAAAACTGTTTTTT.

This chain joins TRBV15 and TRBJ2-1, with a possible D match to TRBD2 (5 bases). CDR3 length: 14 residues. Germline-derived CDR1 and CDR2 are LNHNV and YYDKDF (reference sequence). The germline V and J ends were trimmed by 2 bases and 8 bases, with 13 bases remaining between them. The CDR3 region is CATSRYREGYEQFF. CDR3 bases: TGTGCCACCAGCAGATATCGCGAGGGCTATGAGCAGTTCTTC.

The chain links TRBV6-4 to TRBJ2-3; D is perhaps TRBD2 (5 bases). The ends were cut back, 6 bases at V and 2 bases at J, with 15 bases in the middle. Looked up from germline, CDR1 is MRHNA and CDR2 is SNTAGT. The CDR3 sequence is 15 residues long. CDR3 sequence: CASSRTGRHTDTQYF. The CDR3 region has the DNA TGTGCCAGCAGCCGGACGGGAAGACACACAGATACGCAGTATTTT.

This clone was seen a handful of times. The CDR3 sequence is CASSLQGSGEQYF. Written as DNA, the CDR3 is TGTGCCAGCAGCTTACAGGGGTCGGGCGAGCAGTACTTC. This chain connects TRBV5-6 to TRBJ2-7, with 7 bases fitting TRBD1. The germline CDR1 and CDR2 sequences are SGHDT and YYEEEE. The CDR3 totals 13 residues. J gave up 6 bases and V 2 bases, and 5 bases lay outside the gene matches. The full variable domain, in which reference TRBV5-6 and TRBJ2-7 provide the parts outside the CDR3, is DAGVTQSPTHLIKTRGQQVTLRCSPKSGHDTVSWYQQALGQGPQFIFQYYEEEERQRGNFPDRFSGHQFPNYSSELNVNALLLGDSALYLCASSLQGSGEQYFGPGTRLTVT.

V and J are TRBV30 and TRBJ2-5; 14 bases align to TRBD2. In germline, CDR1 is GTSNPN, CDR2 SVGIG (reference sequence). Trimming took 5 bases from V and 7 from J; bases not matched to a gene: 3. The CDR3 contains 13 residues. CDR3 DNA: TGTGCCTGGGGGACTAGCGGGGGAGGGACCCAGTACTTC. It codes for CAWGTSGGGTQYF.

The rearrangement joins TRBV27 to TRBJ1-1; perhaps TRBD1 as D (5 bases). CDR3 length: 14 residues. With 8 bases removed from V and 5 bases from J, the gap between germline ends came to 18 bases. Germline-derived CDR1 and CDR2 are MNHEY and SMNVEV (reference sequence). The CDR3 loop reads CASLLELGGTEAFF. CDR3 DNA sequence: TGTGCCAGCCTCCTTGAGCTGGGGGGGACTGAAGCTTTCTTT.

There are many counts of this clone. The chain combines TRBV12-3 or TRBV12-4 with TRBJ2-2; no reliable D call. The CDR3 has 11 amino acids. Trimming shortened V by 4 bases and J by 7 bases, and 4 bases separated the two germline ends. For the CDR3, the DNA is TGTGCCAGCAGTTCGGGCGGGGAGCTGTTTTTT. This encodes CASSSGGELFF.

Of note for this clone: Germline and junction disagree at one end, which may indicate a read error. The rearrangement joins TRBV19 to TRBJ1-5; the D is unclear. CDR1 is LNHDA, CDR2 SQIVND, per germline (reference sequence). This CDR3 spans 14 amino acids. This CDR3 is CASSMESSNQPQHF. The CDR3 DNA sequence: TGTGCCAGTAGTATGGAGAGTAGCAACCAGCCCCAGCATTTT. Supplemented by reference TRBV19 and TRBJ1-5, the full variable domain reads DGGITQSPKYLFRKEGQNVTLSCEQNLNHDAMYWYRQDPGQGLRLIYYSQIVNDFQKGDIAEGYSVSREKKESFPLTVTSAQKNPTAFYLCASSMESSNQPQHFGDGTRLSIL.

The genes are TRBV3-1 (or the pseudogene TRBV3-2) and TRBJ2-7; 10 bases are a match to TRBD2. Germline CDR1 reads LGHDT; CDR2 reads YNNKEL (reference sequence). J gave up 6 bases and V 1 base, and 12 bases lay outside the gene matches. The CDR3 is 17 residues long. DNA of the CDR3: TGTGCCAGCAGCCAAGGTTCGGCTAGCGGGAGATGGAGCGAGCAGTACTTC. Protein product: CASSQGSASGRWSEQYF.

J is TRBJ1-1 and V is TRBV6-5, with 7 bases lining up with TRBD1. Germline V gives CDR1 MNHEY, CDR2 SVGAGI. The CDR3 runs to 16 residues. Losses at the gene ends were 0 bases for V and 0 bases for J; bases not matched to a gene: 4. The CDR3 DNA is TGTGCCAGCAGTTACTCGATTACAGGGGTGAACACTGAAGCTTTCTTT. It codes for CASSYSITGVNTEAFF.

The chain couples TRBV7-2 to TRBJ1-1; D is unclear. CDR3 length: 15 amino acids. V lost 1 base and J 0 bases, leaving 9 bases between the germline ends. The germline V gene has CDR1 SGHTA and CDR2 FQGNSA. The CDR3 nucleotides are TGTGCCAGCAGCTTAGGCTCGGGTATGAACACTGAAGCTTTCTTT. This gives the protein CASSLGSGMNTEAFF.

The rearrangement uses TRBV11-3 and TRBJ1-1; a weak D match, TRBD1 (5 bases). The V gene's germline CDR1 is SGHNT and CDR2 YENEEA. Trimming removed 5 bases at V and 1 base at J, with 17 bases between. This CDR3 is built from 16 residues. Here the CDR3 DNA reads TGTGCCAGCAGCCTTACCGGACGGGGGTGGAACACTGAAGCTTTCTTT. Protein product: CASSLTGRGWNTEAFF.

The chain employs TRBV6-5 and TRBJ2-7; the D is unclear. The CDR3 runs to 15 residues. Trimming pared 6 bases from V and 4 bases from J, leaving 19 bases between. Germline-derived CDR1 and CDR2 are MNHEY and SVGAGI. In DNA form, the CDR3 reads TGTGCCAGCAGCCTCAGGCCCGGTGGGCCTTACGAGCAGTACTTC. It encodes CASSLRPGGPYEQYF.

Note on this clone: The sample contains more than one DNA sequence encoding this CDR3. The chain links TRBV18 to TRBJ1-1; TRBD1 is a possible D gene (5 bases). V shed 6 bases and J shed 8 bases, with 19 bases lying between them. Germline loops: CDR1 KGHSH, CDR2 LQKENI. There are 14 residues in the CDR3. The CDR3 nucleotides read TGTGCCAGCTCGCCCCCCGGGGGGAGGACCGAAGCTTTCTTT. It yields the protein CASSPPGGRTEAFF. The entire variable domain, with the rest obtained from reference TRBV18 and TRBJ1-1, is as follows: NAGVMQNPRHLVRRRGQEARLRCSPMKGHSHVYWYRQLPEEGLKFMVYLQKENIIDESGMPKERFSAEFPKEGPSILRIQQVVRGDSAAYFCASSPPGGRTEAFFGQGTRLTVV.

This clone occurred once. The chain recombines TRBV29-1 with TRBJ1-2; 10 positions agree with TRBD1. V gave up 6 bases and J gave up 6 bases; unmatched junction bases: 13. The germline CDR1 and CDR2 sequences are SQVTM and ANQGSEA. CDR3 length equals 15 residues. CDR3 bases: TGCAGCGTGACCGAAACAGGGACAGGGGAAGATGGCTACACCTTC. Translation gives CSVTETGTGEDGYTF.

This chain uses TRBV19 with TRBJ1-2; TRBD1 aligns across 10 bases. The CDR3 contains 15 residues. Trimming at V came to 7 bases and at J to 3 bases, leaving 8 bases not matched to a gene. CDR1 is LNHDA and CDR2 is SQIVND in the germline V gene (reference sequence). CDR3 region: CASTTGGAGDYGYTF. The CDR3, as DNA: TGTGCCAGTACGACAGGGGGCGCAGGGGACTATGGCTACACCTTC.

This clone was picked up one time. The chain recombines TRBV6-1 with TRBJ1-3; D gene ambiguous. Between the trimmed V and J ends, which lost 2 bases and 0 bases, there was a span of 8 bases. This CDR3 has 15 amino acids. The germline V gene has CDR1 MNHNS and CDR2 SASEGT. The CDR3 DNA reads as TGTGCCAGCAGTGAATTTTTAGCCTCTGGAAACACCATATATTTT. This translates into CASSEFLASGNTIYF.

V and J are TRBV5-4 and TRBJ1-6, with 9 bases aligning to TRBD1. The CDR3 sequence is 16 residues long. Germline values: CDR1 SGHNT, CDR2 YYREEE (reference sequence). V dropped 4 bases and J dropped 6; count of bases not matched to a gene: 8. The CDR3 reads CASSALPGQGNSPLHF. CDR3 coding DNA: TGTGCCAGCAGCGCTTTACCGGGACAGGGTAATTCACCCCTCCACTTT.

This clone was found once. The chain couples TRBV9 to TRBJ2-3; TRBD2 is a possible D gene (6 bases). Germline-derived CDR1 and CDR2 are SGDLS and YYNGEE. Deletions cut 4 bases from V and 6 bases from J, with 18 bases between. The CDR3 covers 15 residues. CDR3 residues: CASSLSPGVGDTQYF. CDR3 bases: TGTGCCAGCAGCCTCAGCCCGGGAGTGGGTGATACGCAGTATTTT.

This clone appeared many times. J is TRBJ1-2 and V is TRBV4-2; TRBD1 might be the D (6 bases). The CDR3 loop spans 14 amino acids. Trimming took 1 base from V and 5 from J, leaving 11 bases between them. In germline, CDR1 is LGHNA, CDR2 YNFKEQ. CDR3 coding DNA: TGTGCCAGCAGCCAAGGCCCCGGGACATATGGCTACACCTTC. The encoded protein is CASSQGPGTYGYTF.

The chain combines TRBV5-1 with TRBJ1-3, with 12 nucleotides matching TRBD1. The CDR3 runs 20 residues. CDR1 and CDR2 (germline): SGHRS, YFSETQ. V dropped 7 bases and J dropped 0; count of bases not matched to a gene: 17. CDR3 sequence (DNA): TGCGCCAGCCGCCCGGCCCCGGGACAGGGGGCGAGTCCCTCTGGAAACACCATATATTTT. Translating gives CASRPAPGQGASPSGNTIYF.

The chain recombines TRBV7-3 with TRBJ2-2; maybe TRBD1 (6 bases). The CDR3 covers 16 residues. The germline V and J ends were trimmed by 5 bases and 6 bases, with 19 bases remaining between them. Germline lookup yields CDR1 SGHTA and CDR2 FQGTGA. The chain's CDR3 is CASSPSGTQIAGELFF. In DNA form, the CDR3 reads TGTGCCAGCAGCCCATCCGGGACACAGATCGCCGGGGAGCTGTTTTTT.

The CDR3 coding sequence is TGTGCCAGCAGCCACCAGACAGGGAAGGATGAAAAACTGTTTTTT. It yields the protein CASSHQTGKDEKLFF. The chain employs TRBV7-2 and TRBJ1-4; 7 nucleotides match TRBD1. The CDR3 has 15 residues. Losses at the gene ends were 5 bases for V and 6 bases for J; bases not matched to a gene: 9. Germline V gives CDR1 SGHTA, CDR2 FQGNSA.

The chain joins TRBV27 to TRBJ1-4, with D possibly being TRBD1 (5 bases). Germline CDR1 reads MNHEY; CDR2 reads SMNVEV (reference sequence). This CDR3 is 14 amino acids long. The germline V and J ends were trimmed by 0 bases and 8 bases, with 10 bases remaining between them. CDR3 sequence: CASSLSGGEEKLFF. CDR3 DNA: TGTGCCAGCAGTTTATCGGGGGGGGAGGAAAAACTGTTTTTT. Complete variable domain (other parts from reference TRBV27 and TRBJ1-4): EAQVTQNPRYLITVTGKKLTVTCSQNMNHEYMSWYRQDPGLGLRQIYYSMNVEVTDKGDVPEGYKVSRKEKRNFPLILESPSPNQTSLYFCASSLSGGEEKLFFGSGTQLSVL.

V usage is TRBV5-8 and J usage is TRBJ1-5; D not certain. Germline V gene lookup returns CDR1 SGHTS and CDR2 YDEGEE. The CDR3 extends over 13 amino acids. Trimming stripped 2 bases from V and 2 bases from J, with 5 bases between. The CDR3 loop is CASSFRGNQPQHF. The CDR3 DNA is TGTGCCAGCAGCTTTAGAGGCAATCAGCCCCAGCATTTT.

The chain joins TRBV28 to TRBJ2-3, with 9 nucleotides matching TRBD2. The germline V gene has CDR1 MDHEN and CDR2 SYDVKM. CDR3 length equals 16 residues. V was clipped by 6 bases and J by 4 bases; unmatched bases: 11. The CDR3 DNA reads as TGTGCCAGCAGCCCCAATAGCGGGAGTTGGTCAGATACGCAGTATTTT. Protein product: CASSPNSGSWSDTQYF.

V and J are TRBV18 and TRBJ1-1, with no clear D. This CDR3 has 15 residues. The germline gives CDR1 KGHSH, CDR2 LQKENI. V was clipped by 2 bases and J by 0 bases, with 10 bases between them. CDR3 region: CASSPNPNMNTEAFF. Written as DNA, the CDR3 is TGTGCCAGCTCACCAAATCCAAACATGAACACTGAAGCTTTCTTT.

The V call is TRBV4-3, the J call TRBJ2-1; possible D gene TRBD2, 6 bases. The CDR3 runs to 16 residues. Germline assignment: CDR1 LGHNA and CDR2 YSLEER. The V end was cut by 1 base, the J end by 2 bases, with 12 bases between. The CDR3 nucleotides are TGCGCCAGCAGCCAAGGACAGATAGCGGCCTACAATGAGCAGTTCTTC. Residues: CASSQGQIAAYNEQFF.

The chain recombines TRBV7-8 with TRBJ2-3; no reliable D call. V dropped 5 bases and J dropped 4 bases, with 16 bases sitting between them. Germline V CDR1 and CDR2: SGHVS, FQNEAQ. The CDR3 consists of 15 residues. The DNA of the CDR3 is TGTGCCAGCAGCACCCTTTTGGAGTCTGCAGATACGCAGTATTTT. It codes for CASSTLLESADTQYF.

This chain links TRBV2 with TRBJ2-7; D is unclear. Deletions cut 3 bases from V and 5 bases from J, with 14 bases between. This CDR3 contains 14 residues. The germline V gene encodes CDR1 SNHLY and CDR2 FYNNEI. CDR3 region: CASSDPGTPHEQYF. As DNA, the CDR3 is TGTGCCAGCAGTGACCCAGGAACCCCCCACGAGCAGTACTTC.